This T cell receptor (beta chain) was observed in a study of T cell responses to AZD1222 COVID-19 vaccine. CDR1 is KGHDR and CDR2 is SFDVKD in the germline V gene. With 4 bases removed from V and 0 bases from J, the gap between germline ends came to 2 bases. This CDR3 spans 13 amino acids. Findings and caveats of the study: Spike-specific TCR breadth and depth both grew after two AZD1222 doses. Unmutated variant regions reportedly attract nearly half of all spike-specific TCRs. Across the whole spike, CD4 TCRs peaked at regions 160-218 and 743-854.

Libraries were prepared by immunoSEQ multiplex PCR; TCRdb keeps only in-frame clonotypes and omits some of them. The data contain roughly 130,000 clones, roughly 90% of them singletons. This clone occurred once. Antigen specificity is unknown. The sequencing used peripheral blood, collected on day 0 of AZD1222 vaccination. The chain has TRBV24-1 and TRBJ2-2; no definite D call. This sequence originates from an adult in good health. The CDR3 loop is CATSDPNTGELFF. CDR3 in DNA: TGTGCCACCAGTGACCCGAACACCGGGGAGCTGTTTTTT.